This TCR beta chain originates from a study of cytomegalovirus exposure and HLA in healthy donors (dated by TCRdb to between 2016 and 2019). Some background on the complete study: A later analysis indicated that the 130 or so validation repertoires were generated on the platform also employed for the 670 or so repertoires of the first cohort. A separate validation cohort of roughly 110 different subjects was used in addition to the approximately 700-subject first cohort. The study aimed to test whether signatures of past pathogen exposure could be identified by cataloging public T cell receptors. To predict cytomegalovirus infection status, the study brought together high-throughput TCR immunosequencing, statistical association of individual TCRs with disease status, and machine learning.

Overall results and qualifications from the work: All 110 or so repertoires were used to score co-occurrence in the validation cohort in a later analysis, because that analysis had no HLA typing for the cohort. A later analysis found that TCRs clustered in the first cohort also tended to co-occur in the 120 validation repertoires, with more than 90% of cluster scores above 0. Three of the identified cytomegalovirus-associated TCR beta chains were confirmed in vitro to be specific for cytomegalovirus antigens. According to the authors, the approach could potentially be generalized to other disease states and immunological phenotypes. In both the original and validation cohorts, the classifier was reported to diagnose cytomegalovirus status with high specificity and sensitivity. The study listed 150 to 200 TCR beta chains as associated with cytomegalovirus. While some public TCRs were present in many individuals, most TCR sequences turned up only very rarely across donors.

Sequences SGHDT (CDR1) and YYEEEE (CDR2) are obtained from the germline V gene. The CDR3, cysteine through phenylalanine, is 11 amino acids long. Only the CDR3 DNA stays, 33 bases, in frame from base 1. Between the V and J ends, shortened by 9 bases and 6 bases respectively, the junction contains 9 bases. Turning to this clone: Its antigen has not been determined. Base qualities are not recorded, but no much larger clone differs from it by a single base.

The donors were included in the validation cohort of roughly 130 subjects, a group kept apart from the roughly 670-subject first cohort. Library generation was performed with the immunoSEQ multiplex PCR assay. Concerning the study's data processing: A statistical classification framework was built to diagnose cytomegalovirus status from the catalog of TCR beta chain sequences. TCRdb mirrors the immuneACCESS table, restricted to in-frame sequences. Some clones are absent from its copies; in checked studies, under half trace to an unresolved V gene, and the reason for the others is unknown. D and trimming come from the DNA, and the V and J calls and clone size come from that table. The sample contains 190,000 or so clones, 84% of them found a single time. About 2.8% of the sample lies in the top ten.

This receptor was taken from a woman in her late teens or twenties in good health and CMV-seropositive. The sequenced material came from PBMCs. The chain employs TRBV5-6 and TRBJ2-2; TRBD2 might be the D gene, on 5 matching bases. The CDR3 region reads CATGGPGELFF. The nucleotide sequence is given as TGTGCCACTGGAGGCCCCGGGGAGCTGTTTTTT.